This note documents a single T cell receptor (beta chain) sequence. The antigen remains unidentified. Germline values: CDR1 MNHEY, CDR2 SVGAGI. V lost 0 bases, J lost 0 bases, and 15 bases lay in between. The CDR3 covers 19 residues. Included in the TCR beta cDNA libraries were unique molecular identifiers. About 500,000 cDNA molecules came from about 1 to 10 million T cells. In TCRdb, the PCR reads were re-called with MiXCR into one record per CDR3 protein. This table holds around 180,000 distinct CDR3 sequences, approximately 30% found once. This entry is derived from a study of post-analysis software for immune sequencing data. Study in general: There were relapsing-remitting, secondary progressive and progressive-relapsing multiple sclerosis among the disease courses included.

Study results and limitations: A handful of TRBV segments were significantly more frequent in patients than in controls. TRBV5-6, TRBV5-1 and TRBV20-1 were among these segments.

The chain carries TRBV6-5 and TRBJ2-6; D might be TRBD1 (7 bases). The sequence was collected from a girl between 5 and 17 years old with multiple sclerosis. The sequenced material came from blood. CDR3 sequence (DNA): TGTGCCAGCAGTTACTCGAGACAGGGACTTTCCTCTGGGGCCAACGTCCTGACTTTC. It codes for CASSYSRQGLSSGANVLTF.